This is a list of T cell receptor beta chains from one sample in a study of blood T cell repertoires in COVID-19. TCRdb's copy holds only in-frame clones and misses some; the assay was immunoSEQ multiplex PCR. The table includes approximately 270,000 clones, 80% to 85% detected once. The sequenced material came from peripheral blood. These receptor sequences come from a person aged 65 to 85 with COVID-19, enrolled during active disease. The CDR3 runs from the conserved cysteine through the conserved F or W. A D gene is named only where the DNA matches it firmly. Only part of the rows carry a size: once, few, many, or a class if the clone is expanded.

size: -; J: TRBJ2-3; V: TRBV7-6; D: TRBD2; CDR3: CASSLPSGTPDTQYF; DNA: TGTGCCAGCAGCTTACCTAGCGGGACACCAGATACGCAGTATTTT
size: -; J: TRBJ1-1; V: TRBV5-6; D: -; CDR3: CASSVAGVAEAFF; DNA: TGTGCCAGCAGCGTTGCAGGGGTGGCGGAAGCTTTCTTT
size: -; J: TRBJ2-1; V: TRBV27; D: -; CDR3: CASSLLGGDEQFF; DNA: TGTGCCAGCAGTTTATTGGGGGGAGATGAGCAGTTCTTC
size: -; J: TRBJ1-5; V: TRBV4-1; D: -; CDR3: CASRPLAVPGNQPQHF; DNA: TGCGCCAGCAGACCCCTTGCGGTCCCGGGCAATCAGCCCCAGCATTTT
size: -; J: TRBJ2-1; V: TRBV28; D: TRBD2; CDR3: CASSLGGSLRNEQFF; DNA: TGTGCCAGCAGTTTGGGCGGGAGTTTGAGAAATGAGCAGTTCTTC
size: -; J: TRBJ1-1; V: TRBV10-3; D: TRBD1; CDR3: CAIRSGTGTEAFF; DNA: TGTGCCATCAGATCCGGGACAGGGACTGAAGCTTTCTTT
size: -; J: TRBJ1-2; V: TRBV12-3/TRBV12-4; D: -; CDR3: CASSKDWNYGYTF; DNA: TGTGCCAGCAGTAAGGACTGGAACTATGGCTACACCTTC
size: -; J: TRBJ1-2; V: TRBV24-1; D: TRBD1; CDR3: CATSEPGTAGYTF; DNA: TGTGCCACCAGTGAACCAGGGACAGCTGGCTACACCTTC
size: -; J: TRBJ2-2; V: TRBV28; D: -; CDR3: CASSSAGPGTGELFF; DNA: TGTGCCAGCAGTTCGGCGGGGCCGGGCACCGGGGAGCTGTTTTTT
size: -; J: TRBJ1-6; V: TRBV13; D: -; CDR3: CASSLGMKSSYNSPLHF; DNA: TGTGCCAGCAGCTTAGGTATGAAGAGCTCCTATAATTCACCCCTCCACTTT
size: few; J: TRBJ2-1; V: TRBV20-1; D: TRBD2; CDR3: CSATSGLEQFF; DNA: TGCAGTGCCACTAGCGGCCTAGAGCAGTTCTTC
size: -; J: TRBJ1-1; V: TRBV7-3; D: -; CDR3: CASSEGNTEAFF; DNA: TGTGCCAGCAGTGAGGGCAACACTGAAGCTTTCTTT
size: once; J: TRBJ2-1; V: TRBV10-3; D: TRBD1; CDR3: CAISDDGGDRGRNEQFF; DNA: TGTGCCATCAGTGATGACGGTGGGGACAGGGGTCGGAATGAGCAGTTCTTC
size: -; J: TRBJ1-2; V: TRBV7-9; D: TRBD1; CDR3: CASSTSTGGTYGYTF; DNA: TGTGCCAGCAGCACTTCGACAGGGGGCACCTATGGCTACACCTTC
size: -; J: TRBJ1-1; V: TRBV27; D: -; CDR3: CASSQRVRGTGPQGSLGDTEAFF; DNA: TGTGCCAGCAGCCAAAGGGTCAGGGGTACGGGGCCACAGGGTTCTCTTGGGGACACTGAAGCTTTCTTT
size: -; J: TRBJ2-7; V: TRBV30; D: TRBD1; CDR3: CAWKGQGYSYEQYF; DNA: TGTGCCTGGAAGGGACAGGGTTACTCCTACGAGCAGTACTTC
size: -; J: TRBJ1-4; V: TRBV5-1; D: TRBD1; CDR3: CASSLTPGQSNEKLFF; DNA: TGCGCCAGCAGCTTGACTCCGGGACAGAGTAATGAAAAACTGTTTTTT
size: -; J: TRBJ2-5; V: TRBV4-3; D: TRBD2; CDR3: CASSQRTSGRAEETQYF; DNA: TGCGCCAGCAGCCAACGGACTAGCGGGCGGGCCGAAGAGACCCAGTACTTC
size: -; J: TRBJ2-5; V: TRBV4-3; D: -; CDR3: CASSQETGKETQYF; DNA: TGCGCCAGCAGCCAAGAAACAGGGAAAGAGACCCAGTACTTC
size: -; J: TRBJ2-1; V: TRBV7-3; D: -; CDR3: CASSLNPSSYNEQFF; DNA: TGTGCCAGCAGCTTAAACCCCAGCTCCTACAATGAGCAGTTCTTC
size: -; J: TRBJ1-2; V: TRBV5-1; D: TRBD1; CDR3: CASSTDRGNYGYTF; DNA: TGCGCCAGCAGCACGGACAGGGGCAACTATGGCTACACCTTC
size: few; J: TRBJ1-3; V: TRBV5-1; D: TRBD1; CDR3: CASSPRPGTGNRNTIYF; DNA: TGCGCCAGCAGCCCTCGTCCCGGGACAGGGAACAGAAACACCATATATTTT
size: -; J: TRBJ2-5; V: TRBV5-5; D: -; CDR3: CASSWGDSGVRETQYF; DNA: TGTGCCAGCAGCTGGGGCGATTCAGGGGTCCGGGAGACCCAGTACTTC
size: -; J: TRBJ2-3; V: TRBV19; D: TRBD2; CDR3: CASTGTSLTDTQYF; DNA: TGTGCCAGTACTGGGACTAGCCTTACAGATACGCAGTATTTT
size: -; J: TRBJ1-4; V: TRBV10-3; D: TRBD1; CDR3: CAISESLAGGNEKLFF; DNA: TGTGCCATCAGTGAGTCTCTTGCAGGGGGTAATGAAAAACTGTTTTTT
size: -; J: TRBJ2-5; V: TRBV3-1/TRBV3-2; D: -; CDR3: CASSSRRALETQYF; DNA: TGTGCCAGCAGCTCCCGGCGAGCGTTGGAGACCCAGTACTTC
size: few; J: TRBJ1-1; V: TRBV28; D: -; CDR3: CASSASTLNTEAFF; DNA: TGTGCCAGCAGTGCTTCAACACTGAACACTGAAGCTTTCTTT
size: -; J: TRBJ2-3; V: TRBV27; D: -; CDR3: CASSPLASTDTQYF; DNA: TGTGCCAGCAGTCCGCTAGCGAGCACAGATACGCAGTATTTT
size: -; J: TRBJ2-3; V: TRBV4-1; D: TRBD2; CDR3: CASSPGGAGAVGGRSTDTQYF; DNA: TGCGCCAGCAGCCCGGGCGGGGCTGGTGCTGTCGGGGGGAGAAGCACAGATACGCAGTATTTT
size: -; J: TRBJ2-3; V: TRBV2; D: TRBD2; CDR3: CASSVEVAGGPDTQYF; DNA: TGTGCCAGCAGTGTAGAAGTAGCGGGGGGGCCTGATACGCAGTATTTT
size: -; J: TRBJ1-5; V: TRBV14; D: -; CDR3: CASSRSGSGQPQHF; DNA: TGTGCCAGCAGCCGAAGCGGGTCGGGCCAGCCCCAGCATTTT
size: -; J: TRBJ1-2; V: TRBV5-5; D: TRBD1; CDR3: CASSYRDRADYGYTF; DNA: TGTGCCAGCAGCTACCGGGACAGGGCGGACTATGGCTACACCTTC
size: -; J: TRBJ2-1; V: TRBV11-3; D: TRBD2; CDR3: CASSLDSGRARSYNEQFF; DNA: TGTGCCAGCAGCTTAGATAGCGGGAGGGCCCGGTCCTACAATGAGCAGTTCTTC
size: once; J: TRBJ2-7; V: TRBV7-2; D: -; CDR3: CASSFGLTPTYEQYF; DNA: TGTGCCAGCAGCTTTGGGCTGACACCCACCTACGAGCAGTACTTC
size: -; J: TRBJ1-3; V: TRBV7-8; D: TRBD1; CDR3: CASSLGRGGPGNTIYF; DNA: TGTGCCAGCAGCTTAGGCCGAGGGGGCCCCGGAAACACCATATATTTT
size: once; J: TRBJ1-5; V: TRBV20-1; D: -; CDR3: CSASAHGANNQPQHF; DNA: TGCAGTGCGAGTGCCCATGGGGCAAACAATCAGCCCCAGCATTTT
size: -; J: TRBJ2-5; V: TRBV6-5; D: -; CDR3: CASRPGWGEAQYF; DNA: TGTGCCAGCAGGCCTGGGTGGGGGGAGGCCCAGTACTTC
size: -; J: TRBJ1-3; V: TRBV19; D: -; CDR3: CASSIDEGTGNTIYF; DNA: TGTGCCAGTAGTATAGACGAGGGAACTGGAAACACCATATATTTT
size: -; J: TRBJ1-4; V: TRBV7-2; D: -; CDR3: CASSLVRAGGTNEKLFF; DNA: TGTGCCAGCAGCTTAGTCCGGGCCGGGGGGACAAATGAAAAACTGTTTTTT
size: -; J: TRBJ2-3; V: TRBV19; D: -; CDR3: CASRSGGGPTDTQYF; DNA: TGTGCCAGTAGAAGTGGGGGCGGGCCCACAGATACGCAGTATTTT
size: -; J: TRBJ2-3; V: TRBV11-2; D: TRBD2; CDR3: CASSSGLAGGPRDTQYF; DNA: TGTGCCAGCAGTTCAGGGCTAGCGGGGGGGCCTAGGGATACGCAGTATTTT
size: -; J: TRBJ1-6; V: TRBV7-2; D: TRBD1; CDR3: CASRTGAAPLHF; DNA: TGTGCCAGCAGAACAGGGGCGGCACCCCTCCACTTT
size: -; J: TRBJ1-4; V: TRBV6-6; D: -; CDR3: CAARAGYEKLFF; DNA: TGTGCCGCCCGCGCAGGGTATGAAAAACTGTTTTTT
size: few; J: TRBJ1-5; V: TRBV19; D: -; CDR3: CASSTMGGNQPQHF; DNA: TGTGCCAGTAGCACTATGGGGGGGAATCAGCCCCAGCATTTT
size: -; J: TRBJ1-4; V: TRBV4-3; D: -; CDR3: CASSQLQVGRANEKLFF; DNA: TGCGCCAGCAGCCAATTACAGGTGGGGCGTGCTAATGAAAAACTGTTTTTT
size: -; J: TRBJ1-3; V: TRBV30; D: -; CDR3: CAWKRTAAGNTIYF; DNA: TGTGCCTGGAAACGGACTGCGGCGGGAAACACCATATATTTT
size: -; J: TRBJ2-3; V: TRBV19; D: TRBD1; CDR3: CASRDRGPHTQYF; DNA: TGTGCCAGCCGGGACAGGGGGCCACATACGCAGTATTTT
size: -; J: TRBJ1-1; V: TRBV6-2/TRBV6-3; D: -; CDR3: CASSYSLTGLGNTEAFF; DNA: TGTGCCAGCAGTTATTCCCTCACAGGCTTGGGGAACACTGAAGCTTTCTTT
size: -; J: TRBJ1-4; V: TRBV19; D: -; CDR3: CASSIATGGHPEGKLFF; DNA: TGTGCCAGTAGTATAGCCACGGGGGGACACCCGGAAGGGAAACTGTTTTTT
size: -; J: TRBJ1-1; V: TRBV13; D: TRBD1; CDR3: CASSLSGQGNTEAFF; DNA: TGTGCCAGCAGCTTATCCGGACAGGGGAACACTGAAGCTTTCTTT
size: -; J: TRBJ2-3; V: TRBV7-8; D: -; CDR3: CASSFLTGSSTDTQYF; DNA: TGTGCCAGCAGCTTCCTCACAGGTTCTAGCACAGATACGCAGTATTTT
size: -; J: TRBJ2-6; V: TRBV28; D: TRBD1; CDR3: CANWQGERTCWANVLTF; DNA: TGTGCTAACTGGCAGGGGGAAAGAACTTGCTGGGCCAACGTCCTGACTTTC
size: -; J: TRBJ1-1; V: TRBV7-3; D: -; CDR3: CASSFRGVTEAFF; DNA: TGTGCCAGCAGCTTCAGGGGAGTCACTGAAGCTTTCTTT
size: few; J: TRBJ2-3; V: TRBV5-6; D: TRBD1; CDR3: CASRSQGAPSTDTQYF; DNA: TGTGCCAGCAGGTCCCAGGGGGCGCCTAGCACAGATACGCAGTATTTT
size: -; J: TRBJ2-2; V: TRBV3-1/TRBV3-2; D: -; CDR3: CASSQVRIASTGELFF; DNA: TGTGCCAGCAGCCAAGTTAGAATAGCGAGCACCGGGGAGCTGTTTTTT
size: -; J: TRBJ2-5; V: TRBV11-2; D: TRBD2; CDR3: CASSLAAGEETQYF; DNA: TGTGCCAGCAGCTTAGCGGCGGGGGAGGAGACCCAGTACTTC
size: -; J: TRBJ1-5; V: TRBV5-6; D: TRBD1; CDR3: CASSPGTGDQPQHF; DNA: TGTGCCAGCAGCCCTGGGACAGGGGATCAGCCCCAGCATTTT